This TCR beta chain is from a study of blood T cell repertoires in COVID-19. On the study more broadly: Nucleic acid was either cDNA or gDNA, and it came from T cells, B-cell-depleted T cells, or PBMCs.

The CDR3 sequence is 12 residues long. The germline gives CDR1 SQVTM, CDR2 ANQGSEA. Trimming cost V 2 bases and J 3 bases, with 8 bases left between them. As originally analysed: Estimated nucleated cell counts came from reference gene primer amplification. The assay was immunoSEQ multiplex PCR, and TCRdb's table has in-frame clones only and misses some. That table furnishes V, J and clone size, whereas the DNA furnished D and trimming. The sample consists of under 75,000 clones, about four fifths of them appearing once. The sequenced sample consisted of peripheral blood. This rearrangement joins TRBV29-1 to TRBJ2-7; TRBD2 is a possible D gene (5 bases). The clonotype originates from a man between 70 and 80 years old who had recovered from COVID-19. Here the CDR3 DNA reads TGCAGCGTTGAAATAGAGGGCTACGAGCAGTACTTC. It is translated as CSVEIEGYEQYF.